This TCR beta chain stems from a study of blood T cell repertoires in COVID-19. J lost 7 bases, V lost 5 bases, and 9 bases had no gene match. Per the germline V gene, CDR1 is SGHVS and CDR2 is FQNEAQ. The CDR3 runs 16 residues. Original handling: From reference gene primer amplification, estimates of nucleated cell counts were derived. The assay was immunoSEQ multiplex PCR, and TCRdb's table has in-frame clones only and misses some. V and J calls and clone size are copied from that table; D and trimming were computed from the DNA. The sample lists about 280,000 clones, 70% to 90% occurring once. This chain joins TRBV7-8 and TRBJ2-7; 15 bases map to TRBD2. Sequencing was done on a sample of peripheral blood. The clonotype comes from a man between 18 and 29 years old with active or convalescent COVID-19. CDR3 sequence (DNA): TGTGCCAGCAGCCCTCGGACTAGCGGGGGGGTAGGGGAGCAGTACTTC. Protein: CASSPRTSGGVGEQYF.